Below, 29 T cell receptor beta chains from the same sample are listed, as sequenced in a study of shared clonotypes between healthy human individuals. Profiling relied on immunoSEQ multiplex PCR, and the TCRdb table lists in-frame clones only, not all of them. The sample carries 2 million or so clones, 85% to 95% recorded once. The specimen was naive CD4+ T cells sorted from blood. Subset meaning: CD45RA+ positively selected. The receptors were sampled from a man in his late teens or twenties in good health.

The gene calls are TRBV19 and TRBJ2-2, with 7 bases fitting TRBD1. The CDR3 covers 15 residues. V gave up 10 bases and J gave up 5 bases; unmatched junction bases: 13. CDR1 and CDR2 (germline): LNHDA, SQIVND (reference sequence). The CDR3 DNA follows: TGTGCCACCGCTCAGGGGGTATTGTGGACCGGGGAGCTGTTTTTT. Translated: CATAQGVLWTGELFF.

The chain links TRBV10-2 to TRBJ1-1; maybe TRBD1 (5 bases). The CDR3 contains 15 residues. Germline CDR1 reads WSHSY; CDR2 reads SAAADI. The V end was cut by 4 bases, the J end by 5 bases, with 17 bases between. The CDR3 loop is CASSAGGGKRTEAFF. The CDR3 nucleotides are TGCGCCAGCAGTGCTGGCGGGGGGAAGAGGACTGAAGCTTTCTTT.

Concerning this clone: Other nucleotide sequences from this sample produce the same CDR3. This chain connects TRBV5-1 to TRBJ2-5; 8 bases match TRBD1. Germline V CDR1 and CDR2: SGHRS, YFSETQ. The CDR3 sequence is 13 residues long. Trimming at V came to 4 bases and at J to 5 bases, leaving 4 bases not matched to a gene. The CDR3 DNA reads TGCGCCAGCAGCCCAGGGGGCAGCGAGACCCAGTACTTC. Translating it yields CASSPGGSETQYF.

The chain couples TRBV25-1 to TRBJ1-6, with D hard to call. Germline lookup yields CDR1 MGHDK and CDR2 SYGVNS. The V end lost 4 bases, the J end lost 9 bases, and 13 bases lay between the germline ends. The CDR3 runs 14 residues. CDR3 residues: CASSGQERFSPLHF. For the CDR3, the DNA is TGTGCCAGCAGTGGTCAGGAGAGATTTTCACCCCTCCACTTT.

The chain uses TRBV5-6 and TRBJ2-7; 10 bases match TRBD2. Germline trimming cut 2 bases from V and 2 bases from J; bases unmatched to any gene: 7. The CDR3 has 16 amino acids. Per germline, CDR1 SGHDT and CDR2 YYEEEE. CDR3 loop: CASSLFALAGAYEQYF. CDR3 coding DNA: TGTGCCAGCAGCTTATTCGCCCTAGCGGGAGCCTACGAGCAGTACTTC.

The CDR3 sequence: CASWGLAGGLTTQYF. The CDR3 DNA reads as TGTGCCAGCTGGGGACTAGCGGGAGGGCTCACGACCCAGTACTTC. V and J are TRBV2 and TRBJ2-5; TRBD2 aligns across 16 bases. Germline trimming cut 8 bases from V and 7 bases from J; bases unmatched to any gene: 7. The CDR3 runs to 15 residues. Germline V gives CDR1 SNHLY, CDR2 FYNNEI.

Concerning this clone itself: The identical CDR3 is also encoded by other nucleotide sequences in the sample. This chain links TRBV27 with TRBJ2-2; 7 positions match TRBD1. Germline V gene lookup returns CDR1 MNHEY and CDR2 SMNVEV (reference sequence). The CDR3 is 14 amino acids. The ends lost 6 bases at V and 5 bases at J; junction bases unmatched: 6. CDR3 in amino acids: CASSPRQGTGELFF. The CDR3 bases are TGTGCCAGCAGCCCCAGACAGGGAACCGGGGAGCTGTTTTTT.

This clone was found once. The chain joins TRBV19 to TRBJ1-2; D gene uncertain. The CDR3 runs to 16 residues. Trimming removed 1 base from V and 8 bases from J, with 20 bases in between. Germline CDR1 is LNHDA and CDR2 is SQIVND (reference sequence). The CDR3 loop reads CASSIAEVSFYEGYTF. CDR3 in DNA: TGTGCCAGTAGTATAGCGGAGGTCTCTTTTTACGAGGGCTACACCTTC.

J is TRBJ2-7 and V is TRBV7-2, with a tentative D call TRBD1 (5 bases). The V gene's germline CDR1 is SGHTA and CDR2 FQGNSA. Trimming shortened V by 1 base and J by 7 bases, and 11 bases separated the two germline ends. This CDR3 is built from 13 residues. The CDR3 coding sequence is TGTGCCAGCAGCTTAGTCAGGGAACGGGAGCAGTACTTC. Amino acids: CASSLVREREQYF.

J is TRBJ1-5 and V is TRBV23-1; D not resolved. TRBV23-1 is designated an ORF whose function remains uncertain. With 4 bases removed from V and 6 bases from J, the gap between germline ends came to 13 bases. This CDR3 has 14 amino acids. In DNA form, the CDR3 reads TGCGCCAGCAGTCTCCATAGGAAGAGTCAGCCCCAGCATTTT. This encodes CASSLHRKSQPQHF.

Only one count was recorded for this clone. The rearrangement links TRBV27 to TRBJ2-1, with D possibly TRBD2 on 6 matching bases. The CDR3 extends over 13 amino acids. Germline CDR1 reads MNHEY; CDR2 reads SMNVEV (reference sequence). V was cut by 3 bases and J by 12 bases, with 15 bases left in between. The CDR3 DNA sequence: TGTGCCAGCAGTTTCTCGACTAGTGATAGGCAGTTCTTC. Its translation is CASSFSTSDRQFF.

In the case of this clone: Other nucleotide sequences in the sample specify the same CDR3. The J gene is TRBJ2-1, the V gene TRBV7-9; D unclear. The V gene lost 2 bases and the J gene lost 6 bases, with 2 bases spanning the gap. Germline CDR1 is SEHNR and CDR2 is FQNEAQ (reference sequence). This CDR3 has 11 amino acids. The CDR3 coding sequence is TGTGCCAGCAGCTTACGCAATGAGCAGTTCTTC. Residues: CASSLRNEQFF.

This clone was counted once. The rearrangement joins TRBV18 to TRBJ1-1; a weak D match, TRBD1 (6 bases). The germline gives CDR1 KGHSH, CDR2 LQKENI. The CDR3 has 11 amino acids. The V end lost 2 bases, the J end lost 10 bases, and 8 bases lay between the germline ends. In DNA, the CDR3 is TGTGCCAGCTCACCAAAGGGGGGAGCTTTCTTT. Translating gives CASSPKGGAFF. Together with reference TRBV18 and TRBJ1-1, the CDR3 gives the full variable domain: NAGVMQNPRHLVRRRGQEARLRCSPMKGHSHVYWYRQLPEEGLKFMVYLQKENIIDESGMPKERFSAEFPKEGPSILRIQQVVRGDSAAYFCASSPKGGAFFGQGTRLTVV.

The chain combines TRBV25-1 with TRBJ2-1, with 8 bases matching TRBD2. The J segment lost 7 bases and the V segment lost 4 bases, leaving 3 bases of the junction unmatched. CDR3 size: 13 residues. Germline-derived CDR1 and CDR2 are MGHDK and SYGVNS. CDR3 DNA sequence: TGTGCCAGCAGTGTCGGGGGGGCTAATGAGCAGTTCTTC. It codes for CASSVGGANEQFF.

This clone occurred a few times. V gene TRBV28 combines with J gene TRBJ1-2, with unresolved D. CDR3 length equals 13 residues. V was trimmed by 6 bases and J by 4 bases, leaving 12 bases between them. CDR1 and CDR2 (germline): MDHEN, SYDVKM. CDR3 amino acids: CASSGRRPYGYTF. In DNA, the CDR3 is TGTGCCAGCAGCGGACGTCGGCCCTATGGCTACACCTTC.

Points on this clone: Other DNA sequences in this specimen translate into the identical CDR3. This chain uses TRBV5-4 with TRBJ1-4; a weak D match, TRBD1 (6 bases). Germline-derived CDR1 and CDR2 are SGHNT and YYREEE (reference sequence). This CDR3 comprises 15 residues. V was trimmed by 4 bases and J by 0 bases, leaving 10 bases between them. CDR3 DNA: TGTGCCAGCAGCCCCAGGGGCTCAACTAATGAAAAACTGTTTTTT. It codes for CASSPRGSTNEKLFF. The variable domain in full, with the rest retrieved from reference TRBV5-4 and TRBJ1-4, is ETGVTQSPTHLIKTRGQQVTLRCSSQSGHNTVSWYQQALGQGPQFIFQYYREEENGRGNFPPRFSGLQFPNYSSELNVNALELDDSALYLCASSPRGSTNEKLFFGSGTQLSVL.

The chain recombines TRBV7-2 with TRBJ2-7; D unclear. Trimming left V 5 bases short and J 0 bases short, with 26 bases between. This CDR3 region has 19 residues. Germline assignment: CDR1 SGHTA and CDR2 FQGNSA. CDR3 residues: CASSHVRSRPEPSSYEQYF. CDR3 in DNA: TGTGCCAGCAGCCATGTACGGTCCCGACCGGAACCGAGCTCCTACGAGCAGTACTTC.

This chain links TRBV5-1 with TRBJ2-7; 8 nucleotides match TRBD2. Germline loops: CDR1 SGHRS, CDR2 YFSETQ. This CDR3 has 13 amino acids. The ends lost 7 bases at V and 2 bases at J; junction bases unmatched: 5. In DNA form, the CDR3 reads TGCGCCAGCGGTAGCGGGACCCCCTACGAGCAGTACTTC. Translated, it gives CASGSGTPYEQYF.

This clone was seen only a few times. V is TRBV13 and J is TRBJ2-7; 7 nucleotides line up with TRBD1. The germline gives CDR1 PRHDT, CDR2 FYEKMQ (reference sequence). J gave up 3 bases and V 4 bases, and 3 bases lay outside the gene matches. The CDR3 extends over 13 amino acids. Here the CDR3 DNA reads TGTGCCAGCAGCTCAGACAGGGACTACGAGCAGTACTTC. Encoded protein: CASSSDRDYEQYF.

The CDR3 is CAWNNLGQLPSTDTQYF. In nucleotides, the CDR3 is TGTGCCTGGAATAACCTTGGGCAGCTCCCTTCCACAGATACGCAGTATTTT. The chain combines TRBV30 with TRBJ2-3, with unresolved D. Germline-derived CDR1 and CDR2 are GTSNPN and SVGIG (reference sequence). V lost 4 bases to trimming and J lost 2 bases, with 22 bases between them. This CDR3 comprises 17 residues.

To note about this clone: At the DNA level, this CDR3 is encoded by other sequences in the same sample as well. The chain joins TRBV5-1 to TRBJ1-1, with D tentatively TRBD1 (6 bases). CDR3 length: 14 amino acids. CDR1 is SGHRS and CDR2 is YFSETQ in the germline V gene. V lost 2 bases and J 0 bases, leaving 8 bases between the germline ends. The CDR3 DNA is TGCGCCAGCAGCTTCGGGGGGCTGAACACTGAAGCTTTCTTT. It translates to CASSFGGLNTEAFF.

The chain recombines TRBV11-1 with TRBJ1-3, with D possibly being TRBD1 (5 bases). V lost 2 bases and J 5 bases, leaving 10 bases between the germline ends. Germline lookup yields CDR1 SGHAT and CDR2 FQDESV (reference sequence). The CDR3 spans 14 residues. This CDR3 reads CASSLRDVRNTIYF. The DNA of the CDR3 is TGTGCCAGCAGCTTACGGGACGTAAGAAACACCATATATTTT.

This chain joins TRBV5-1 and TRBJ2-1, with D perhaps matching TRBD1 (6 bases). The CDR3 covers 17 residues. Trimming shortened V by 1 base and J by 1 base, and 15 bases separated the two germline ends. From germline, CDR1 is SGHRS and CDR2 YFSETQ. The CDR3 region is CASSLRALGASYNEQFF. In DNA form, the CDR3 reads TGCGCCAGCAGCTTGAGGGCGTTGGGGGCTTCCTACAATGAGCAGTTCTTC.

The chain is built from TRBV11-2 and TRBJ2-5; TRBD2 matches 7 bases. The CDR3 is 16 residues long. Germline CDR1 reads SGHAT; CDR2 reads FQNNGV. The junction had 11 bases not matched to a gene; V was cut back by 5 bases and J by 2 bases. DNA of the CDR3: TGTGCCAGCAGCCCGGGGGGTACAGTGCTTCAAGAGACCCAGTACTTC. Protein: CASSPGGTVLQETQYF.

This chain links TRBV10-1 with TRBJ1-1, with D uncertain. CDR1 is WNHNN and CDR2 is SYGVQD in the germline V gene (reference sequence). The CDR3 is 16 amino acids. V lost 2 bases to trimming and J lost 0 bases, with 13 bases between them. The CDR3 protein is CASSEPIRLLNTEAFF. The CDR3 DNA is TGCGCCAGCAGTGAGCCTATCAGACTGCTGAACACTGAAGCTTTCTTT.

The rearrangement links TRBV11-3 to TRBJ2-3; D is unresolved. Trimming took off 1 base at V and 6 bases at J, with 8 bases between the two ends. The germline V gene has CDR1 SGHNT and CDR2 YENEEA. This CDR3 region has 13 residues. The CDR3 region has the DNA TGTGCCAGCAGCTTAGGTGAGGTGGATACGCAGTATTTT. Protein: CASSLGEVDTQYF.

This clone was recorded once. The rearrangement uses TRBV5-4 and TRBJ2-3; D is possibly TRBD1 or TRBD2 (5 bases each). Trimming removed 4 bases at V and 4 bases at J, with 13 bases between. The CDR3 loop spans 14 amino acids. Germline assignment: CDR1 SGHNT and CDR2 YYREEE (reference sequence). This chain's CDR3 is CASSLPGRSDTQYF. The CDR3, as DNA: TGTGCCAGCAGCCTTCCGGGACGTTCAGATACGCAGTATTTT. Full variable domain (rest looked up from reference TRBV5-4 and TRBJ2-3): ETGVTQSPTHLIKTRGQQVTLRCSSQSGHNTVSWYQQALGQGPQFIFQYYREEENGRGNFPPRFSGLQFPNYSSELNVNALELDDSALYLCASSLPGRSDTQYFGPGTRLTVL.

On this clone: The same CDR3 arises from other DNA sequences in this sample as well. This chain joins TRBV29-1 and TRBJ2-7; weak D call: TRBD1 (6 bases). The germline CDR1 and CDR2 sequences are SQVTM and ANQGSEA. V shed 4 bases and J shed 2 bases, with 9 bases lying between them. The CDR3 spans 12 residues. CDR3 DNA: TGCAGCGTTGTGGGACAAACCTACGAGCAGTACTTC. It translates to CSVVGQTYEQYF.

The genes are TRBV6-4 and TRBJ2-7; 8 bases are shared with TRBD1. V lost 3 bases to trimming and J lost 3 bases; unmatched junction nucleotides: 1. Germline V CDR1 and CDR2: MRHNA, SNTAGT. CDR3 length equals 13 residues. The CDR3 reads CASSEQGGYEQYF. The CDR3 DNA sequence: TGTGCCAGCAGTGAACAGGGGGGCTACGAGCAGTACTTC.